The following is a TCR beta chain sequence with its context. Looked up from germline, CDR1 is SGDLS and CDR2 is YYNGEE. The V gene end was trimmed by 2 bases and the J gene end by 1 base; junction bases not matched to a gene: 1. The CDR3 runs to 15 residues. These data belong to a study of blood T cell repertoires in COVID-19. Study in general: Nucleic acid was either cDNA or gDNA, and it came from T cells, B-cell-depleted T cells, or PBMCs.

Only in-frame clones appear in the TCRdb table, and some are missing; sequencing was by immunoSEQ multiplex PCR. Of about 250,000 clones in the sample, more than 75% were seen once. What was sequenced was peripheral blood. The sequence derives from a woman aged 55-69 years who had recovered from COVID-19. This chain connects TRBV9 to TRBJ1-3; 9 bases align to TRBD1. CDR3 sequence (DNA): TGTGCCAGCAGCGTCGACAGGGGGTCTGGAAACACCATATATTTT. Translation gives CASSVDRGSGNTIYF. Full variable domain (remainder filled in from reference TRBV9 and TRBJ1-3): DSGVTQTPKHLITATGQRVTLRCSPRSGDLSVYWYQQSLDQGLQFLIQYYNGEERAKGNILERFSAQQFPDLHSELNLSSLELGDSALYFCASSVDRGSGNTIYFGEGSWLTVV.